This T cell receptor beta chain appears in the sequencing data of a study of blood T cell repertoires in COVID-19. Study information: Donors in the United States, Italy and Spain gave samples during acute or convalescent COVID-19.

The CDR3 spans 15 residues. CDR1 and CDR2 from the germline V gene are SQVTM and ANQGSEA. Trimming shortened V by 3 bases and J by 6 bases, and 17 bases separated the two germline ends. In the source study's methods: Counts of nucleated cells, estimated from reference gene primer amplification, were obtained. This table comes from immunoSEQ multiplex PCR, and its TCRdb copy is limited to in-frame clones, with some not included. V and J calls and clone size are those listed in that table; D and trimming were worked out from the DNA. The profile shows just over 650,000 clones, about 90% of them singletons.

Material for sequencing was peripheral blood. The clonotype originates from a woman aged 18-29 years with acute or convalescent COVID-19. This sequence joins TRBV29-1 and TRBJ2-2, with D perhaps matching TRBD1 (7 bases). The CDR3 protein is CSVETGDRGAGELFF. CDR3 bases: TGCAGCGTTGAGACGGGGGACAGAGGGGCCGGGGAGCTGTTTTTT.